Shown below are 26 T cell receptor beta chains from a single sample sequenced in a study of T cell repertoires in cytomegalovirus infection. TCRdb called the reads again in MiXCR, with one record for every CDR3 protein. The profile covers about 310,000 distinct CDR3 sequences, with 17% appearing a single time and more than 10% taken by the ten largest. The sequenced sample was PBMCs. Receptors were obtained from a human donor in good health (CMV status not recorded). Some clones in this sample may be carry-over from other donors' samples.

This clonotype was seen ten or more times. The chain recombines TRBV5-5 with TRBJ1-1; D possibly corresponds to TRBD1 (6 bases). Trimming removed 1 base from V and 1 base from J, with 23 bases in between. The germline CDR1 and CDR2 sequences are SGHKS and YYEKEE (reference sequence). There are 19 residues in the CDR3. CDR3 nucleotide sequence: TGTGCCAGCAGCTTGTACTTTCGGGTCCTGGGGGGCCCGAACACTGAAGCTTTCTTT. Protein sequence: CASSLYFRVLGGPNTEAFF.

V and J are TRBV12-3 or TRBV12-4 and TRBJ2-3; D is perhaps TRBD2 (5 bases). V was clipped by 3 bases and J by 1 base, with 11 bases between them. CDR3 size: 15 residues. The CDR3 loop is CASSFSAAGTDTQYF. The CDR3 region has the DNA TGTGCCAGCAGTTTCTCAGCGGCGGGCACAGATACGCAGTATTTT.

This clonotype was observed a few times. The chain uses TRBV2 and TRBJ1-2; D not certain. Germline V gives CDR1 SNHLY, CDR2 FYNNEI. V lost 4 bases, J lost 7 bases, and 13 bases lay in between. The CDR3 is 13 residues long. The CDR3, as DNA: TGTGCCAGCAGTGTGAGGGAGTTGGGTGGCTACACCTTC. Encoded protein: CASSVRELGGYTF.

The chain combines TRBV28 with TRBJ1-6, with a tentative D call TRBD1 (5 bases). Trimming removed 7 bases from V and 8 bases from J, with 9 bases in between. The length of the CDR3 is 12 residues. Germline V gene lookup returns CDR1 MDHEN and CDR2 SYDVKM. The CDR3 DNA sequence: TGTGCCAGCAATGGGGGAGATTCACCCCTCCACTTT. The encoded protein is CASNGGDSPLHF. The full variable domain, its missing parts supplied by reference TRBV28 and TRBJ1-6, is DVKVTQSSRYLVKRTGEKVFLECVQDMDHENMFWYRQDPGLGLRLIYFSYDVKMKEKGDIPEGYSVSREKKERFSLILESASTNQTSMYLCASNGGDSPLHFGNGTRLTVT.

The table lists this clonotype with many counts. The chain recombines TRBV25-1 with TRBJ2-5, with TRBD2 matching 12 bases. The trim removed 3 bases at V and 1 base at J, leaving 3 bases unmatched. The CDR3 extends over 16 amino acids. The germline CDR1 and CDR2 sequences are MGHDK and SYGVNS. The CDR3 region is CASSETSGGTQETQYF. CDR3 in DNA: TGTGCCAGCAGTGAGACTAGCGGGGGAACCCAAGAGACCCAGTACTTC.

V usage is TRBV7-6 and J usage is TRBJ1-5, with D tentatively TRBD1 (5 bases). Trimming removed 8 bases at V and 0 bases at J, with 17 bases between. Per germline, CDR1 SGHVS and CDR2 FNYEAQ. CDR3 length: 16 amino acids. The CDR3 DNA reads TGTGCCAGCGTCCCTCGGGGCGCGTATAGCAATCAGCCCCAGCATTTT. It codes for CASVPRGAYSNQPQHF. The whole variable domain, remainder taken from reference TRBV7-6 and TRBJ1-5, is GAGVSQSPRYKVTKRGQDVALRCDPISGHVSLYWYRQALGQGPEFLTYFNYEAQQDKSGLPNDRFSAERPEGSISTLTIQRTEQRDSAMYRCASVPRGAYSNQPQHFGDGTRLSIL.

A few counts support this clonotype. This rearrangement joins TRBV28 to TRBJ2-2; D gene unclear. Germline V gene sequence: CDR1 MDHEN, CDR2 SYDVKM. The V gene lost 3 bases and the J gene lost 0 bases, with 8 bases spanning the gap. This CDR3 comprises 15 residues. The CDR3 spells CASSFYTPNTGELFF. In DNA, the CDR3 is TGTGCCAGCAGTTTTTACACCCCGAACACCGGGGAGCTGTTTTTT.

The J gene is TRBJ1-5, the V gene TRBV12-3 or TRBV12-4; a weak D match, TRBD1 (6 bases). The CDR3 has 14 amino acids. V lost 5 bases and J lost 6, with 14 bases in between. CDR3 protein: CASSLQGQRQPQHF. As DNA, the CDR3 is TGTGCCAGCAGTCTACAGGGCCAGCGTCAGCCCCAGCATTTT.

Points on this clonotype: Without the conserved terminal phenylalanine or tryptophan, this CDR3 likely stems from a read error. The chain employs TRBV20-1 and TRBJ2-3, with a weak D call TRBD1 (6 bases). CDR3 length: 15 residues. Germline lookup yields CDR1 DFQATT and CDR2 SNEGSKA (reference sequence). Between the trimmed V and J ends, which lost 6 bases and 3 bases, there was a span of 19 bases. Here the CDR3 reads CSAFPIGGETDTQYS. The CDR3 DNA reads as TGCAGTGCCTTCCCGATTGGGGGCGAGACAGATACGCAGTATTCT.

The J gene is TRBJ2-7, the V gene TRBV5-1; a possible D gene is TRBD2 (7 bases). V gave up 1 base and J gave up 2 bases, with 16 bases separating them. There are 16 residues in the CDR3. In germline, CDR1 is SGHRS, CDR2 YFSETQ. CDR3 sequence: CASSLTGGKHTYEQYF. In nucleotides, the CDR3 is TGCGCCAGCAGCTTGACGGGGGGCAAACATACCTACGAGCAGTACTTC.

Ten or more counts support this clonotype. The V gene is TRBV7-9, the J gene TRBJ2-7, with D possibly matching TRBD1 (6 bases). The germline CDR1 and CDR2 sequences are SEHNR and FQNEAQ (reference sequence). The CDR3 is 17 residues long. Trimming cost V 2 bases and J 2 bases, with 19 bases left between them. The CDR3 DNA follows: TGTGCCAGCAGCTTACATGGGATGCGGACAGCCCCCTACGAGCAGTACTTC. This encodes CASSLHGMRTAPYEQYF.

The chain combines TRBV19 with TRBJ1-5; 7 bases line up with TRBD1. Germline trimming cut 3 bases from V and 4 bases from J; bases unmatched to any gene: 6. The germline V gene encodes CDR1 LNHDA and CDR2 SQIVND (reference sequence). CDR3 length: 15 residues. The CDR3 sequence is CASSMGTVGNQPQHF. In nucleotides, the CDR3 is TGTGCCAGTAGTATGGGGACAGTGGGTAATCAGCCCCAGCATTTT.

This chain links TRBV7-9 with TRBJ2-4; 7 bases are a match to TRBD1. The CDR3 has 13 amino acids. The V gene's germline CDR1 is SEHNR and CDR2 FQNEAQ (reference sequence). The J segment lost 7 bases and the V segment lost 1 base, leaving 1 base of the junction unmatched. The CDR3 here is CASSLEQGNIQYF. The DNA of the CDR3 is TGTGCCAGCAGCTTAGAACAGGGGAACATTCAGTACTTC.

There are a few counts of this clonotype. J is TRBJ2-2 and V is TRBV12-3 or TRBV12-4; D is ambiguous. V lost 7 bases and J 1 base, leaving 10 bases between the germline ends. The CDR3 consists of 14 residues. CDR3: CASTTYGNTGELFF. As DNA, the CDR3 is TGTGCCAGCACCACATACGGGAACACCGGGGAGCTGTTTTTT.

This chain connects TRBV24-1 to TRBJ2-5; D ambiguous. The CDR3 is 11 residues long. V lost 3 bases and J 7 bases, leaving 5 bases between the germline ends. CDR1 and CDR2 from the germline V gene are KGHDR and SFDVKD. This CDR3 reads CATSDLRTQYF. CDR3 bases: TGTGCCACCAGTGATCTGAGGACCCAGTACTTC.

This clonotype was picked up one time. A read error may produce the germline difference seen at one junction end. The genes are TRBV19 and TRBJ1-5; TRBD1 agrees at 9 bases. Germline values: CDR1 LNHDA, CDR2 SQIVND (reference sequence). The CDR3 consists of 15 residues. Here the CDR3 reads CASSGGGTGLQPLHF. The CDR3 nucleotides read TGTGCCAGTAGTGGGGGGGGGACAGGGTTACAGCCCCTGCATTTT.

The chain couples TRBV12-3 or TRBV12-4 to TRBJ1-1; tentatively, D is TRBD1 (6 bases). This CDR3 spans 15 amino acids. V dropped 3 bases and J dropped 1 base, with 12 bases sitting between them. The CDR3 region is CASSFNGGPNTEAFF. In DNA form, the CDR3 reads TGTGCCAGCAGTTTTAATGGGGGCCCGAACACTGAAGCTTTCTTT.

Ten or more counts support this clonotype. CDR3 nucleotide sequence: TGTGCCAGCAGCGCCAACACCGGGACAGGACTTACCTATGGCTACACCTTC. This translates into CASSANTGTGLTYGYTF. The chain joins TRBV7-2 to TRBJ1-2; 8 nucleotides match TRBD1. The V gene end was trimmed by 5 bases and the J gene end by 4 bases; junction bases not matched to a gene: 15. Looked up from germline, CDR1 is SGHTA and CDR2 is FQGNSA. The CDR3 loop spans 17 amino acids.

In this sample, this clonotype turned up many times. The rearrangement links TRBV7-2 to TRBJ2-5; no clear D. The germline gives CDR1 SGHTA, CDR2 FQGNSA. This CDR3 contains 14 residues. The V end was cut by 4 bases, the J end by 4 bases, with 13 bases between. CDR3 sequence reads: CASSSGRVRETQYF. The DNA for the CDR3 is TGTGCCAGCAGCTCCGGACGGGTTCGAGAGACCCAGTACTTC.

CDR3 DNA: TGTGCCAGCACGGGGGCAGGCGGGAATCAGCCCCAGCATTTT. Amino acids: CASTGAGGNQPQHF. This chain uses TRBV2 with TRBJ1-5, with TRBD1 as a possible D gene (6 bases). The CDR3 totals 14 residues. Per germline, CDR1 SNHLY and CDR2 FYNNEI. V lost 7 bases to trimming and J lost 4 bases, with 14 bases between them.

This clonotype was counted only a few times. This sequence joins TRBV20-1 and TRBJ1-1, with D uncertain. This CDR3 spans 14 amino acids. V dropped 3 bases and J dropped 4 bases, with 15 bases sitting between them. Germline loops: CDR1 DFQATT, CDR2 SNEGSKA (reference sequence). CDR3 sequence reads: CSASMTSGGTEAFF. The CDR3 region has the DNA TGCAGTGCTAGTATGACATCGGGCGGCACTGAAGCTTTCTTT.

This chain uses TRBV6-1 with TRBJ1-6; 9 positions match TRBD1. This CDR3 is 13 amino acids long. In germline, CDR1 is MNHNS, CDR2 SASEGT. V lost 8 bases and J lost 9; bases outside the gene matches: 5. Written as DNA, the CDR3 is TGTGCCAGCCAGGGACAGGGACGTTCACCCCTCCACTTT. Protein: CASQGQGRSPLHF.

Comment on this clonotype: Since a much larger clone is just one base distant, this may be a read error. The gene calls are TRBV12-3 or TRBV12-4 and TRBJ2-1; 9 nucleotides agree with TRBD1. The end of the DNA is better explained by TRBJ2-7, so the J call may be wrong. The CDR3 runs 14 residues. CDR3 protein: CASSPGQGNNEQYF. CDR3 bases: TGTGCCAGCAGTCCGGGACAGGGAAACAATGAGCAGTACTTC.

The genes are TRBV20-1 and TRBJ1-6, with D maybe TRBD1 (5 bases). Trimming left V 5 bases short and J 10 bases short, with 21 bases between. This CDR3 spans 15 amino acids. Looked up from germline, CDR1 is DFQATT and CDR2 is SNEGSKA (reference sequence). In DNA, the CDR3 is TGCAGTGCTCCCGACAGCCAGGCACGGGGGTCACCCCTCCACTTT. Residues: CSAPDSQARGSPLHF.

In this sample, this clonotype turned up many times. The CDR3 coding sequence is TGTGCCAGCAGTCCTTTTGAGAGGCAGGAACAGTTCTTC. It translates to CASSPFERQEQFF. The chain links TRBV2 to TRBJ2-1, with D uncertain. The CDR3 runs to 13 residues. Trimming left V 5 bases short and J 13 bases short, with 18 bases between. CDR1 and CDR2 from the germline V gene are SNHLY and FYNNEI.

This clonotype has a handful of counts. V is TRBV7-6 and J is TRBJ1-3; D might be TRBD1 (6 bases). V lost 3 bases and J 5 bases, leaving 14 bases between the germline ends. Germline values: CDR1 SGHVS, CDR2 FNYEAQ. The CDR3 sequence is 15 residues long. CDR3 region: CASSLDYGQRNTIYF. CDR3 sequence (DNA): TGTGCCAGCAGCTTGGACTACGGACAGCGAAACACCATATATTTT. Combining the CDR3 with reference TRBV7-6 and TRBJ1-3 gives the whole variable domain GAGVSQSPRYKVTKRGQDVALRCDPISGHVSLYWYRQALGQGPEFLTYFNYEAQQDKSGLPNDRFSAERPEGSISTLTIQRTEQRDSAMYRCASSLDYGQRNTIYFGEGSWLTVV.